This TCR beta chain stems from a study of blood T cell repertoires in COVID-19. Looking at the study overall: The United States, Italy and Spain were the sources of the acute and convalescent COVID-19 samples. From T cells, B-cell-depleted T cells, or PBMCs came the material, which was cDNA or gDNA.

Per germline, CDR1 MGHDK and CDR2 SYGVNS. The V gene end was trimmed by 2 bases and the J gene end by 6 bases; junction bases not matched to a gene: 13. The CDR3 covers 17 residues. Methods used by the authors: From reference gene primer amplification, estimates of nucleated cell counts were derived. Sequenced by immunoSEQ multiplex PCR; TCRdb stores in-frame clones only, minus some. V and J calls plus clone size are reproduced from that table; the DNA served to infer D and trimming. Of 350,000 to 450,000 clones listed, around 85% are singletons. The V gene is TRBV25-1, the J gene TRBJ2-3; 8 nucleotides match TRBD1. The sequenced sample was peripheral blood. This receptor was identified in a woman aged 18-35 years with acute or convalescent COVID-19. The CDR3 nucleotides read TGTGCCAGCAGTGAACTCAATCAGGGGGCATTTATTGATACGCAGTATTTT. This sequence encodes CASSELNQGAFIDTQYF.